This record covers a single TCR beta chain. This CDR3 has 14 residues. Germline V gives CDR1 MNHEY, CDR2 SMNVEV (reference sequence). The V segment lost 7 bases and the J segment 9 bases; nucleotides outside the gene matches: 9. These data belong to a study of blood T cell repertoires in COVID-19. Across the whole study: PBMCs, B-cell-depleted T cells, or T cells provided the cDNA or gDNA that made up the material.

Patients in Seattle were enrolled during active infection, then followed longitudinally. Per the original methods: How many nucleated cells were present was estimated from reference gene primer amplification. The method was immunoSEQ multiplex PCR; TCRdb's version includes in-frame clones alone and lacks a portion of them. V, J and clone size derive from that table, while D and trimming were established from the DNA sequence. The table records more than 300,000 clones, more than 70% of them present only once. This chain links TRBV27 with TRBJ1-6, with 7 bases identical to TRBD1. The clonotype was recovered from a woman aged 25 to 39 with COVID-19, enrolled during active disease. Sequenced material: peripheral blood. CDR3 amino acids: CASMEGAMSSPLHF. Here the CDR3 DNA reads TGTGCCAGCATGGAGGGGGCAATGAGTTCACCCCTCCACTTT.